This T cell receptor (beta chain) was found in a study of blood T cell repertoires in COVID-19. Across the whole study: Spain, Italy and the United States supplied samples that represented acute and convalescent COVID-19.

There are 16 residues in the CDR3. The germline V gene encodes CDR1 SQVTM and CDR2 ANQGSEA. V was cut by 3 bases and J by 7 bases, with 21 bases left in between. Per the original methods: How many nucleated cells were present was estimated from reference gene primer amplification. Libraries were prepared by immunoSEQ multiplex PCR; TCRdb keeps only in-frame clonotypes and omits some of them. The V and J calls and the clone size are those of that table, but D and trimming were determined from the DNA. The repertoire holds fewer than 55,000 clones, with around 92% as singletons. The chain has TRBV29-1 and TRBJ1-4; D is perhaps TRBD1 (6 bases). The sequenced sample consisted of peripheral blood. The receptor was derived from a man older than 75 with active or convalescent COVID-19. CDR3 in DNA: TGCAGCGTTGAGGGGGTAAATGGGGGCAGGGGTGAAAAACTGTTTTTT. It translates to CSVEGVNGGRGEKLFF.